One sample yielded the 5 T cell receptor beta chains listed below, sequenced in a study of Ad26.COV2.S vaccination and SARS-CoV-2 variants. TCRdb's copy holds only in-frame clones and misses some; the assay was immunoSEQ multiplex PCR. This table holds more than 400,000 clones, 90% found once. Regarding treatment: roughly 20 received Ad26.COV2.S at low or high dose, single or two shots; 5 received placebo; per-sample allocation not given. The samples date from day 63 after the first vaccine or placebo injection. Source: peripheral blood, taken in a trial of Ad26.COV2.S vaccine versus placebo. These receptors came from a person between 18 and 60 years old who received the Ad26.COV2.S COVID-19 vaccine or a placebo.

V usage is TRBV28 and J usage is TRBJ2-7, with 10 bases that match TRBD2. The germline CDR1 and CDR2 sequences are MDHEN and SYDVKM. V shed 3 bases and J 2 bases; nucleotides not matched to a gene: 4. The CDR3 is made up of 15 amino acids. CDR3 coding DNA: TGTGCCAGCAGTTTCGGACTAGCGGAGGCCTACGAGCAGTACTTC. Translation gives CASSFGLAEAYEQYF.

V gene TRBV19 combines with J gene TRBJ1-2, with D possibly matching TRBD1 (5 bases). There are 13 residues in the CDR3. The germline gives CDR1 LNHDA, CDR2 SQIVND (reference sequence). Trimming left V 3 bases short and J 4 bases short, with 9 bases between. The CDR3 nucleotides are TGTGCCAGTAGTATTCAAGGGACCTATGGCTACACCTTC. Amino acid sequence: CASSIQGTYGYTF.

The J gene is TRBJ2-1, the V gene TRBV28; TRBD2 agrees at 13 bases. CDR3 size: 21 residues. V dropped 5 bases and J dropped 6; count of bases not matched to a gene: 22. Germline CDR1 MDHEN, CDR2 SYDVKM. This CDR3 reads CASSLLTFRTSGSDKTNEQFF. CDR3 nucleotides: TGTGCCAGCAGTCTGCTAACGTTTCGGACTAGCGGGAGTGACAAAACCAATGAGCAGTTCTTC.

The chain employs TRBV5-1 and TRBJ2-7; 8 nucleotides line up with TRBD1. Germline V gene data show CDR1 as SGHRS and CDR2 as YFSETQ. CDR3 size: 15 residues. V trimming: 2 bases; J trimming: 3 bases; junction bases outside the gene matches: 7. The chain's CDR3 is CASSFSPQGGYEQYF. CDR3 nucleotides: TGCGCCAGCAGCTTTTCCCCACAGGGGGGCTACGAGCAGTACTTC.

With regard to this clone: A read error may account for a junction end that differs from germline. The chain carries TRBV6-1 and TRBJ1-1; TRBD1 might be the D (5 bases). CDR3 size: 14 residues. Germline CDR1 and CDR2: MNHNS and SASEGT. The CDR3 region has the DNA TGTGCCAGCAGTGAGGGTTGGGGGAACCCTGAAGCTTTCTTT. Amino acids: CASSEGWGNPEAFF.